This T cell receptor (beta chain) was documented in a study of CD8 T cell repertoires and HIV-1 epitope variants. Overall study findings and caveats: Fewer than ten TCR beta clonotypes were antigen-specific, roughly six apparently recognizing autologous or escape variants.

Germline V gene lookup returns CDR1 SGHAT and CDR2 FQNNGV. Between the trimmed V and J ends, which lost 5 bases and 0 bases, there was a span of 13 bases. This CDR3 comprises 15 residues. Libraries were prepared by immunoSEQ multiplex PCR; TCRdb keeps only in-frame clonotypes and omits some of them. This sample has around 5,100 clones, with 66% found just once. In this sample, this clone turned up a few times. Its specificity is unknown. This receptor was obtained from a male donor with HIV. Sequencing was carried out using cultured CD8+ T cells derived from PBMCs. The chain couples TRBV11-2 to TRBJ1-1; a weak D match, TRBD1 (6 bases). CDR3 sequence reads: CASSPRGSVNTEAFF. The CDR3 nucleotides are TGTGCCAGCAGCCCCAGGGGATCGGTGAACACTGAAGCTTTCTTT.